Following are 5 T cell receptor beta chains from one sample sequenced in a study of shared clonotypes between healthy human individuals. The method was immunoSEQ multiplex PCR; TCRdb's version includes in-frame clones alone and lacks a portion of them. The table shows 2 million to 2.5 million clones, with over 85% occurring only once. Sequencing was done on a sample of naive CD4+ T cells from PBMCs. The subset was: CD45RA+ positively selected. The source is a man between 18 and 35 years old in good health. Some clones in this sample may be carry-over from other donors' samples.

This chain joins TRBV7-9 and TRBJ2-3; a weak D match, TRBD1 (6 bases). From germline, CDR1 is SEHNR and CDR2 FQNEAQ (reference sequence). V lost 5 bases to trimming and J lost 3 bases, with 12 bases between them. This CDR3 is built from 14 residues. CDR3 sequence (DNA): TGTGCCAGCAGCAAAACCGACAGGACAGATACGCAGTATTTT. This sequence encodes CASSKTDRTDTQYF.

The V gene is TRBV5-1, the J gene TRBJ2-3; D perhaps matches TRBD2 (6 bases). Looked up from germline, CDR1 is SGHRS and CDR2 is YFSETQ. CDR3 length: 13 amino acids. V was pared by 3 bases and J by 6 bases, with 11 bases between. The CDR3 protein is CASSSGLLDTQYF. The CDR3 nucleotides are TGCGCCAGCAGCTCGGGACTCTTGGATACGCAGTATTTT. The variable domain in full, with the rest retrieved from reference TRBV5-1 and TRBJ2-3, is KAGVTQTPRYLIKTRGQQVTLSCSPISGHRSVSWYQQTPGQGLQFLFEYFSETQRNKGNFPGRFSGRQFSNSRSEMNVSTLELGDSALYLCASSSGLLDTQYFGPGTRLTVL.

The gene calls are TRBV19 and TRBJ2-7; TRBD2 might be the D (6 bases). CDR1 and CDR2 (germline): LNHDA, SQIVND (reference sequence). This CDR3 spans 14 amino acids. With 5 bases removed from V and 3 bases from J, the gap between germline ends came to 14 bases. The CDR3 loop is CASSWSGRNYEQYF. The CDR3 bases are TGTGCCAGTAGTTGGTCAGGGAGGAACTACGAGCAGTACTTC.

This clone appeared once. The chain couples TRBV5-4 to TRBJ2-3; D is tentatively TRBD1 or TRBD2 (6 bases each). Looked up from germline, CDR1 is SGHNT and CDR2 is YYREEE (reference sequence). The CDR3 spans 14 residues. V lost 9 bases, J lost 5 bases, and 19 bases lay in between. The CDR3 DNA sequence: TGTGCCACCATCGTGGGGGGCCGAGAAGATACGCAGTATTTT. Its protein is CATIVGGREDTQYF.

This chain connects TRBV27 to TRBJ1-1; a possible D gene is TRBD1 (5 bases). V dropped 7 bases and J dropped 1 base, with 10 bases sitting between them. There are 13 residues in the CDR3. Germline-derived CDR1 and CDR2 are MNHEY and SMNVEV (reference sequence). In DNA, the CDR3 is TGTGCCAGCACCGGGACCTCGAACACTGAAGCTTTCTTT. Amino acids: CASTGTSNTEAFF.